A single sample is the source of the 27 T cell receptor beta chains below, sequenced in a study of blood T cell repertoires in COVID-19. The repertoire was sequenced with immunoSEQ multiplex PCR; TCRdb's copy has only in-frame clones and lacks some. Counted here are 190,000 or so clones, about three quarters occurring once; the ten biggest clones make up 2.5% to 3%. The sample consisted of peripheral blood. Source of these receptors: a woman older than 75 with active or convalescent COVID-19.

CDR3 in amino acids: CASSLRGGGGYTF. CDR3 nucleotides: TGTGCCAGCAGCTTAAGGGGAGGGGGAGGCTACACCTTC. The chain joins TRBV7-3 to TRBJ1-2, with a weak D call TRBD1 (6 bases). Germline assignment: CDR1 SGHTA and CDR2 FQGTGA. There are 13 residues in the CDR3. Trimming removed 1 base at V and 8 bases at J, with 11 bases between. Full variable domain (remainder filled in from reference TRBV7-3 and TRBJ1-2): GAGVSQTPSNKVTEKGKYVELRCDPISGHTALYWYRQSLGQGPEFLIYFQGTGAADDSGLPNDRFFAVRPEGSVSTLKIQRTERGDSAVYLCASSLRGGGGYTFGSGTRLTVV.

This chain joins TRBV10-3 and TRBJ2-2; maybe TRBD2 (6 bases). Trimming shortened V by 4 bases and J by 8 bases, and 23 bases separated the two germline ends. CDR1 is ENHRY and CDR2 is SYGVKD in the germline V gene. CDR3 length: 17 residues. The chain's CDR3 is CAISGSAWGDPPGELFF. Written as DNA, the CDR3 is TGTGCCATCAGTGGCTCGGCGTGGGGGGATCCACCAGGGGAGCTGTTTTTT.

V is TRBV27 and J is TRBJ2-3; TRBD2 matches 10 bases. The CDR3 totals 17 residues. Germline trimming cut 4 bases from V and 6 bases from J; bases unmatched to any gene: 13. Germline V gives CDR1 MNHEY, CDR2 SMNVEV (reference sequence). This chain's CDR3 is CASSSISRGLASDTQYF. For the CDR3, the DNA is TGTGCCAGCAGTTCGATATCTCGGGGACTAGCGTCGGATACGCAGTATTTT.

The chain joins TRBV4-3 to TRBJ1-2, with TRBD1 identical over 10 bases. Trimming cost V 1 base and J 4 bases; bases outside gene matches: 9. Germline V CDR1 and CDR2: LGHNA, YSLEER. This CDR3 is built from 17 residues. CDR3 amino acids: CASSQGPWDRGGYGYTF. CDR3 nucleotide sequence: TGCGCCAGCAGCCAAGGTCCGTGGGACAGGGGTGGCTATGGCTACACCTTC.

V is TRBV3-1 (or the pseudogene TRBV3-2) and J is TRBJ1-6, with a tentative D call TRBD1 (5 bases). The germline CDR1 and CDR2 sequences are LGHDT and YNNKEL (reference sequence). Trimming stripped 5 bases from V and 0 bases from J, with 14 bases between. The CDR3 is 17 amino acids. CDR3 sequence (DNA): TGTGCCAGCAGCGGTAGAAGACAGAGCTCCTATAATTCACCCCTCCACTTT. Protein sequence: CASSGRRQSSYNSPLHF.

This clone was seen just once. The chain carries TRBV28 and TRBJ2-4, with TRBD1 matching over 8 bases. The CDR3 sequence is 15 residues long. Per the germline V gene, CDR1 is MDHEN and CDR2 is SYDVKM. V was clipped by 7 bases and J by 6 bases; unmatched bases: 11. CDR3 loop: CASIRRTGTLNIQYF. The CDR3 DNA sequence: TGTGCCAGCATCAGGAGGACAGGGACTCTAAACATTCAGTACTTC.

The V and J genes are TRBV15 and TRBJ2-5, with 7 nucleotides matching TRBD1. CDR3 length: 15 amino acids. Trimming removed 4 bases from V and 5 bases from J; junction bases left unmatched: 10. CDR1 and CDR2 from the germline V gene are LNHNV and YYDKDF (reference sequence). The CDR3 spells CATSTRTGVLETQYF. CDR3 bases: TGTGCCACCAGCACGAGGACAGGAGTCCTTGAGACCCAGTACTTC.

The gene calls are TRBV6-5 and TRBJ1-4; TRBD1 matches 10 bases. CDR1 MNHEY and CDR2 SVGAGI come from the germline V gene. With V trimmed by 10 bases and J by 7 bases, 6 bases remained unmatched. The CDR3 covers 13 residues. The chain's CDR3 is CATTRDRGEKLFF. CDR3 sequence (DNA): TGTGCCACCACTAGGGACAGGGGTGAAAAACTGTTTTTT.

Points on this clone: At one boundary the junction diverges from the germline segment, which might be a read error. V gene TRBV7-7 combines with J gene TRBJ1-1; D gene uncertain. Germline values: CDR1 SSHAT, CDR2 FNYEAQ (reference sequence). The CDR3 spans 13 residues. CDR3 bases: TGTGCTAGCAGCTTTTCCCGTAATACTGAAGCTTTCTTT. This gives the protein CASSFSRNTEAFF.

V gene TRBV27 combines with J gene TRBJ2-7; D is unclear. CDR1 is MNHEY, CDR2 SMNVEV, per germline (reference sequence). This CDR3 comprises 13 residues. Trimming took 0 bases from V and 5 from J, leaving 8 bases between them. CDR3 sequence (DNA): TGTGCCAGCAGTTTATCGATTGCGAACGAGCAGTACTTC. Encoded protein: CASSLSIANEQYF.

The chain recombines TRBV29-1 with TRBJ2-3; 15 bases are shared with TRBD2. Trimming at V came to 3 bases and at J to 2 bases, leaving 3 bases not matched to a gene. The germline CDR1 and CDR2 sequences are SQVTM and ANQGSEA. The CDR3 loop spans 16 amino acids. In DNA form, the CDR3 reads TGCAGCGTTGAGAGGACTAGCGGGGGGGCCACAGATACGCAGTATTTT. Amino acids: CSVERTSGGATDTQYF.

This clone was seen a handful of times. This chain connects TRBV6-6 to TRBJ1-2; 8 nucleotides align to TRBD1. Germline V CDR1 and CDR2: MNHNY, SVGAGI (reference sequence). This CDR3 spans 15 amino acids. J lost 3 bases, V lost 6 bases, and 9 bases had no gene match. The CDR3 nucleotides are TGTGCCAGCAGGCCCGGACAGGGATGGGACTATGGCTACACCTTC. Residues: CASRPGQGWDYGYTF.

This clone showed up just a few times. V is TRBV19 and J is TRBJ2-1; 7 bases agree with TRBD1. The CDR3 sequence is 13 residues long. The junction had 5 bases not matched to a gene; V was cut back by 6 bases and J by 6 bases. CDR1 LNHDA and CDR2 SQIVND come from the germline V gene (reference sequence). The CDR3, as DNA: TGTGCCAGTAGCCCCAACAGGGGCAATGAGCAGTTCTTC. It is translated as CASSPNRGNEQFF.

The DNA for the CDR3 is TGTGCCAGCAGCCCGGAGACAGTGATGAACACTGAAGCTTTCTTT. It specifies CASSPETVMNTEAFF. The chain links TRBV5-4 to TRBJ1-1; tentative D call: TRBD1 (5 bases). Germline values: CDR1 SGHNT, CDR2 YYREEE (reference sequence). The CDR3 length is 15 residues. Trimming removed 4 bases at V and 0 bases at J, with 13 bases between.

The gene calls are TRBV19 and TRBJ1-2; TRBD1 matches at 7 bases. Per the germline V gene, CDR1 is LNHDA and CDR2 is SQIVND (reference sequence). The trim removed 4 bases at V and 0 bases at J, leaving 5 bases unmatched. The CDR3 covers 15 residues. The CDR3 here is CASSKGGQTNYGYTF. The CDR3 DNA reads as TGTGCCAGTAGTAAAGGGGGACAGACTAACTATGGCTACACCTTC.

The chain recombines TRBV29-1 with TRBJ2-5; perhaps TRBD2 as D (7 bases). The V and J ends lost 7 bases and 3 bases respectively, with 15 bases between them. The CDR3 contains 13 residues. The germline CDR1 and CDR2 sequences are SQVTM and ANQGSEA. The CDR3, as DNA: TGCAGCGCCCGAGGGGGGGGGAAAGAGACCCAGTACTTC. Translated, it gives CSARGGGKETQYF. Supplemented by reference TRBV29-1 and TRBJ2-5, the full variable domain reads SAVISQKPSRDICQRGTSLTIQCQVDSQVTMMFWYRQQPGQSLTLIATANQGSEATYESGFVIDKFPISRPNLTFSTLTVSNMSPEDSSIYLCSARGGGKETQYFGPGTRLLVL.

The chain recombines TRBV5-6 with TRBJ2-7; TRBD2 matches at 13 bases. This CDR3 contains 15 residues. The germline gives CDR1 SGHDT, CDR2 YYEEEE. Germline trimming cut 5 bases from V and 2 bases from J; bases unmatched to any gene: 4. CDR3 bases: TGTGCCAGCAGGACTAGCGGGGGGCCTACCTACGAGCAGTACTTC. Protein product: CASRTSGGPTYEQYF.

This clone was seen a handful of times. V usage is TRBV30 and J usage is TRBJ1-1; TRBD1 matches at 7 bases. This CDR3 comprises 13 residues. V lost 4 bases, J lost 1 base, and 3 bases stayed unmatched. Germline-derived CDR1 and CDR2 are GTSNPN and SVGIG (reference sequence). The DNA of the CDR3 is TGTGCCTGGACGACAGGGCGGAACACTGAAGCTTTCTTT. Residues: CAWTTGRNTEAFF.

This clone was seen just once. The chain combines TRBV4-1 with TRBJ1-5; 7 nucleotides align to TRBD1. The V and J ends lost 4 bases and 3 bases, in that order; junction bases with no gene match: 9. The CDR3 spans 16 residues. Germline-derived CDR1 and CDR2 are MGHRA and YSYEKL. CDR3 in amino acids: CASSLTRTGPNQPQHF. The CDR3 DNA sequence: TGCGCCAGCAGCCTTACACGGACAGGCCCCAATCAGCCCCAGCATTTT.

The genes are TRBV9 and TRBJ2-5, with 8 nucleotides matching TRBD2. J gave up 0 bases and V 4 bases, and 8 bases lay outside the gene matches. The germline gives CDR1 SGDLS, CDR2 YYNGEE. CDR3 length equals 16 residues. This CDR3 reads CASSRPGGGYQETQYF. For the CDR3, the DNA is TGTGCCAGCAGCCGGCCTGGCGGGGGGTACCAAGAGACCCAGTACTTC.

There are a few counts of this clone. The gene calls are TRBV14 and TRBJ2-7; D unclear. Trimming pared 4 bases from V and 1 base from J, leaving 11 bases between. Germline lookup yields CDR1 SGHDN and CDR2 FVKESK. The CDR3 sequence is 14 residues long. CDR3 sequence: CASSPSSWSYEQYF. In DNA form, the CDR3 reads TGTGCCAGCAGCCCAAGCTCGTGGTCCTACGAGCAGTACTTC.

V usage is TRBV7-2 and J usage is TRBJ2-2, with D unclear. This CDR3 contains 15 residues. Trimming cost V 0 bases and J 1 base, with 6 bases left between them. Germline CDR1 SGHTA, CDR2 FQGNSA. CDR3 coding DNA: TGTGCCAGCAGCTTAGCCCCGGGGAACACCGGGGAGCTGTTTTTT. This gives the protein CASSLAPGNTGELFF.

The chain carries TRBV6-5 and TRBJ2-7, with 8 bases fitting TRBD1. This CDR3 region has 14 residues. CDR1 MNHEY and CDR2 SVGAGI come from the germline V gene. V was pared by 3 bases and J by 1 base, with 2 bases of the junction left unmatched. CDR3 DNA: TGTGCCAGCAGTTATGACAGGGGTTCCTACGAGCAGTACTTC. Translation: CASSYDRGSYEQYF.

The rearrangement links TRBV6-5 to TRBJ2-7; 7 nucleotides line up with TRBD1. CDR3 size: 12 residues. Trimming took 7 bases from V and 6 from J; bases not matched to a gene: 6. From germline, CDR1 is MNHEY and CDR2 SVGAGI. CDR3 loop: CASNAGGSEQYF. The CDR3 nucleotides read TGTGCCAGCAATGCAGGGGGATCCGAGCAGTACTTC.

The chain couples TRBV27 to TRBJ2-5; the match to TRBD2 covers 13 bases. CDR3 size: 16 residues. The germline CDR1 and CDR2 sequences are MNHEY and SMNVEV (reference sequence). V lost 3 bases to trimming and J lost 5 bases; unmatched junction nucleotides: 6. The CDR3 region is CASSLLTSGGAETQYF. CDR3 sequence (DNA): TGTGCCAGCAGTTTGCTCACTAGCGGGGGGGCGGAGACCCAGTACTTC.

The chain employs TRBV5-1 and TRBJ2-7; TRBD1 aligns across 9 bases. Germline V CDR1 and CDR2: SGHRS, YFSETQ. V gave up 4 bases and J gave up 1 base; unmatched junction bases: 3. The CDR3 consists of 14 residues. The CDR3 DNA reads TGCGCCAGCAGCGGGGGACAGGGATCCTACGAGCAGTACTTC. Residues: CASSGGQGSYEQYF.

The rearrangement links TRBV11-2 to TRBJ1-3; 7 nucleotides line up with TRBD1. Looked up from germline, CDR1 is SGHAT and CDR2 is FQNNGV. Trimming took 5 bases from V and 5 from J; bases not matched to a gene: 6. This CDR3 has 14 residues. CDR3 sequence (DNA): TGTGCCAGCAGCCCAGACAGGGACCGAAACACCATATATTTT. Protein sequence: CASSPDRDRNTIYF.